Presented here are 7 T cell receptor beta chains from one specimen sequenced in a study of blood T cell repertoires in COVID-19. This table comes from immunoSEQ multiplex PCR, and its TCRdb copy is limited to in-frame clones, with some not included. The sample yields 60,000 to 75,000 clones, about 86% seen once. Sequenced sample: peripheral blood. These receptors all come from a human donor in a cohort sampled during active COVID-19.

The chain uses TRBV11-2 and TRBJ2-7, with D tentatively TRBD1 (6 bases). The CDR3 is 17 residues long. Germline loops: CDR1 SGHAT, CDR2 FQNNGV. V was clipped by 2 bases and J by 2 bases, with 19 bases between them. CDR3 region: CASSLSTTGTGTYEQYF. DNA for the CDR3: TGTGCCAGCAGCTTATCGACAACAGGGACGGGAACCTACGAGCAGTACTTC.

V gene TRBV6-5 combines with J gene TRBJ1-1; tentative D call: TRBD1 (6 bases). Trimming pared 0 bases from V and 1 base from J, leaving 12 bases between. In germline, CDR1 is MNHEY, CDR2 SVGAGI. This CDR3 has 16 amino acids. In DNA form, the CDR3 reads TGTGCCAGCAGTTACTCCGGGGCCAGGGGGAACACTGAAGCTTTCTTT. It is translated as CASSYSGARGNTEAFF.

The CDR3 protein is CASSNGGNTGELFF. In nucleotides, the CDR3 is TGTGCCAGCTCCAACGGAGGGAACACCGGGGAGCTGTTTTTT. The V call is TRBV27, the J call TRBJ2-2; weak D call: TRBD2 (5 bases). This CDR3 has 14 amino acids. Germline V gene sequence: CDR1 MNHEY, CDR2 SMNVEV (reference sequence). Trimming took off 8 bases at V and 1 base at J, with 11 bases between the two ends.

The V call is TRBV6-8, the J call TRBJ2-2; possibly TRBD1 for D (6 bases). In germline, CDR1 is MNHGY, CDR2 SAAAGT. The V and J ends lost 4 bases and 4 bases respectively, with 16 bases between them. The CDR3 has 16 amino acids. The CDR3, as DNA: TGTGCCAGCAGTTGGGGGCCAACTAAGGTCACCGGGGAGCTGTTTTTT. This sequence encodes CASSWGPTKVTGELFF.

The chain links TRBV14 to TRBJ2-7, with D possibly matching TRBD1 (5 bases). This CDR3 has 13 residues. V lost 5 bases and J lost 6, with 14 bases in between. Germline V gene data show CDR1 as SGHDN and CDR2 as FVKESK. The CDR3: CASSFHTGIEQYF. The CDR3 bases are TGTGCCAGCAGCTTCCATACAGGCATCGAGCAGTACTTC.

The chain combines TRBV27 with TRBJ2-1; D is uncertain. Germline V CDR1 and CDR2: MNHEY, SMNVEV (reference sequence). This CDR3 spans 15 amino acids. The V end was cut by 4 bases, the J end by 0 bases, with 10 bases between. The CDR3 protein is CASSSPRSSYNEQFF. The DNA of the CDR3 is TGTGCCAGCAGTTCCCCCCGTAGCTCCTACAATGAGCAGTTCTTC.

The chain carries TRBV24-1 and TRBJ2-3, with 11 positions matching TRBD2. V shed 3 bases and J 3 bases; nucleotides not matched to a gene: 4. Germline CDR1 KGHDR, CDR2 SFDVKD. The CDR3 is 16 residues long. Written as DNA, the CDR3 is TGTGCCACCAGTGATACTAGCGGGAGTGGAACAGATACGCAGTATTTT. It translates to CATSDTSGSGTDTQYF.